This T cell receptor (beta chain) is from a study of Ad26.COV2.S vaccination and SARS-CoV-2 variants. Study-level findings and limits: Vaccine recipients showed a spike-specific TCR breadth that was higher than in placebo recipients. Total T cell responses may have been underestimated by the TCR breadth and depth analyses. It was reported that spike-specific CD8+ and CD4+ T cell responses were substantially broad after vaccination.

This clone has only one observation. As yet, its antigen is unknown. Indicated treatment: roughly 18 received Ad26.COV2.S at low or high dose, single or two shots; several received placebo; per-sample allocation not given. Day 63 following the first vaccine or placebo injection was when the samples were taken. An Ad26 vector expressing Wuhan-strain SARS-CoV-2 spike constituted the vaccine. The ends were cut back, 1 base at V and 2 bases at J, with 12 bases in the middle. Germline V gene sequence: CDR1 SGHRS, CDR2 YFSETQ. The CDR3 length is 15 residues. The protocol was immunoSEQ multiplex PCR, while the TCRdb copy is restricted to in-frame clones and leaves out a portion. The table records roughly 500,000 clones, approximately 90% of them present only once.

The chain is built from TRBV5-1 and TRBJ1-1, with D possibly being TRBD1 (5 bases). The source is a person aged 18-65 years who received the Ad26.COV2.S COVID-19 vaccine or a placebo. The sample consisted of peripheral blood, taken in a trial of Ad26.COV2.S vaccine versus placebo. The CDR3 DNA is TGCGCCAGCAGCTTGATCACGGGGCGTAACACTGAAGCTTTCTTT. Its protein is CASSLITGRNTEAFF.